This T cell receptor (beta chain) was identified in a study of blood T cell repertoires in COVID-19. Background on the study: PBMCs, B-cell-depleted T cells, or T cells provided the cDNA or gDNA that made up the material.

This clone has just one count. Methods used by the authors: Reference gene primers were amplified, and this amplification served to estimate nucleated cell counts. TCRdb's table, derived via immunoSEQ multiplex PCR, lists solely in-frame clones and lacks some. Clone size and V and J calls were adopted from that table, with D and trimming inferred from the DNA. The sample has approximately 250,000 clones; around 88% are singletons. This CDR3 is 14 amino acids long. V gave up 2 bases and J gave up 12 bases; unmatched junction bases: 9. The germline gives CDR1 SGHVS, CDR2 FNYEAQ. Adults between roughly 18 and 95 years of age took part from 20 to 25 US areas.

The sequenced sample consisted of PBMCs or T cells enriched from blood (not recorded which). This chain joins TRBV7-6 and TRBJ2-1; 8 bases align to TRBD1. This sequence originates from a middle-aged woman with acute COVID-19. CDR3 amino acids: CASSLYQGAGWQFF. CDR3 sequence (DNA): TGTGCCAGCAGCTTATACCAGGGGGCTGGATGGCAGTTCTTC.